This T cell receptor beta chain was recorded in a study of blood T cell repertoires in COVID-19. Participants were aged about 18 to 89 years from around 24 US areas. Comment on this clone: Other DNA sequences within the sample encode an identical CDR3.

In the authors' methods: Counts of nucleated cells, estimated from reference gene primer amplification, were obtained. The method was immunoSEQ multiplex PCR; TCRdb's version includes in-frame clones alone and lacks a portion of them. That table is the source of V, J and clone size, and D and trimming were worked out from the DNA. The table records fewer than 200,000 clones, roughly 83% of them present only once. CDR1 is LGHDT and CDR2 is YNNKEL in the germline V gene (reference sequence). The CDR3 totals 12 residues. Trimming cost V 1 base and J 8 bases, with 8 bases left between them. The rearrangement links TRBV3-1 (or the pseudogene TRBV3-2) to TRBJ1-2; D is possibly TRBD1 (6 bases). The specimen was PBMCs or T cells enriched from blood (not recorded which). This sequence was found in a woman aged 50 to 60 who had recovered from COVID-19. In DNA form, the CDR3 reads TGTGCCAGCAGCCAAGGGGGGGGCGGCTACACCTTC. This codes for CASSQGGGGYTF.